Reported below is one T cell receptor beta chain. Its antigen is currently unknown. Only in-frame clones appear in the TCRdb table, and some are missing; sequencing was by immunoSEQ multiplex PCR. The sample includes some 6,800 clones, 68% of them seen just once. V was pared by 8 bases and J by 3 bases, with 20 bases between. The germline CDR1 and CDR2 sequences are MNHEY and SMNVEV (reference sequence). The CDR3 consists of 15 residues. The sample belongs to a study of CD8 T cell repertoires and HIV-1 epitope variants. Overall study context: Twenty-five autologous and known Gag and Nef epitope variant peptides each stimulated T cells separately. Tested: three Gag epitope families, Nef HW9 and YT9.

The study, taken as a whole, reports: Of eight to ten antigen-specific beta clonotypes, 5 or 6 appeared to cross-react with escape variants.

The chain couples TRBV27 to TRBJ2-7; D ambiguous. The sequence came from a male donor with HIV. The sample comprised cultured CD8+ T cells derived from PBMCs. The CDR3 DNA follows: TGTGCCAGCCTCGAAGGACCAGGACCACTCTACGAGCAGTACTTC. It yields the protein CASLEGPGPLYEQYF.